The rows below give T cell receptor beta chains drawn from one sample of a study of technical replicates of blood from a handful of donors. Clones were sequenced by immunoSEQ multiplex PCR, and TCRdb holds only the in-frame ones, with some missing. The sample lists about 84,000 clones; 93% were seen once. Sequencing was performed on T cells isolated from PBMCs. All receptors come from a human donor in good health. Both conserved end residues are part of each CDR3. Fields, in order: clone size, V gene, D gene, J gene, CDR3 protein, CDR3 DNA. D genes are given only for firm matches. Only part of the rows carry a size: once, few, many, or a class if the clone is expanded.

.	TRBV7-9	.	TRBJ2-1	CASSLEGGNEQFF	TGTGCCAGCAGCTTAGAAGGGGGCAATGAGCAGTTCTTC
.	TRBV5-1	.	TRBJ2-1	CASSHRAQGWDEQFF	TGCGCCAGCAGCCACCGGGCCCAGGGCTGGGATGAGCAGTTCTTC
.	TRBV6-1	TRBD2	TRBJ2-3	CASSEFTSGASTDTQYF	TGTGCCAGCAGTGAGTTTACTAGCGGAGCTAGCACAGATACGCAGTATTTT
.	TRBV29-1	.	TRBJ1-3	CSVVFSGNTIYF	TGCAGCGTTGTATTTTCTGGAAACACCATATATTTT
once	TRBV9	TRBD2	TRBJ2-7	CASSAGLAGVYEQYF	TGTGCCAGCAGCGCGGGACTAGCGGGAGTTTACGAGCAGTACTTC
.	TRBV7-9	.	TRBJ2-2	CASSLLGELFF	TGTGCCAGCAGCTTACTGGGGGAGCTGTTTTTT
once	TRBV27	TRBD1	TRBJ2-2	CASRLQGTGELFF	TGTGCCAGCAGGCTACAGGGGACCGGGGAGCTGTTTTTT
.	TRBV7-9	.	TRBJ2-7	CASSFDIREIDEQYF	TGTGCCAGCAGCTTTGACATCCGGGAGATCGACGAGCAGTACTTC
.	TRBV27	.	TRBJ2-1	CASRRRGGMVEQFF	TGTGCCAGCAGACGTAGGGGTGGTATGGTTGAGCAGTTCTTC
.	TRBV18	TRBD1	TRBJ2-4	CASSPRDRAVGKNIQYF	TGTGCCAGCTCACCGCGGGACAGGGCCGTCGGCAAAAACATTCAGTACTTC
.	TRBV5-8	TRBD1	TRBJ2-7	CASHATGDYEQYF	TGTGCCAGCCACGCGACAGGGGACTACGAGCAGTACTTC
.	TRBV7-8	TRBD2	TRBJ2-2	CASSLAVGGPPGELFF	TGTGCCAGCAGCTTAGCGGTGGGAGGGCCCCCCGGGGAGCTGTTTTTT
once	TRBV18	.	TRBJ1-3	CASSPSGQSFGNTIYF	TGTGCCAGCTCACCCTCGGGACAATCCTTCGGAAACACCATATATTTT
.	TRBV6-1	TRBD2	TRBJ2-1	CASSENGLVRPFF	TGTGCCAGCAGTGAGAACGGACTAGTACGACCGTTCTTC
.	TRBV10-3	TRBD2	TRBJ2-1	CAISAGAGGNNEQFF	TGTGCCATCAGTGCAGGAGCGGGGGGAAACAATGAGCAGTTCTTC
.	TRBV4-2	.	TRBJ1-6	CASSQGGNSPLHF	TGTGCCAGCAGCCAAGGAGGTAATTCACCCCTCCACTTT
.	TRBV5-6	TRBD2	TRBJ2-3	CASSLLSGEGDTQYF	TGTGCCAGCAGCTTACTTAGCGGGGAGGGAGATACGCAGTATTTT
.	TRBV16	.	TRBJ2-1	CASSQWEAYNEQFF	TGTGCCAGCAGCCAATGGGAGGCTTACAATGAGCAGTTCTTC
.	TRBV12-5	.	TRBJ1-1	CASGLGGVNTEAFF	TGTGCTAGTGGATTGGGGGGCGTGAACACTGAAGCTTTCTTT
.	TRBV21-1	.	TRBJ1-3	CASSTRQGPFSGNTIYF	TGTGCCAGCAGCACCAGACAGGGCCCCTTCTCTGGAAACACCATATATTTT
.	TRBV6-5	.	TRBJ1-2	CASSYSRGSNYGYTF	TGTGCCAGCAGTTACTCTAGAGGGAGTAACTATGGCTACACCTTC
.	TRBV29-1	.	TRBJ2-1	CSVGLGSGGEQFF	TGCAGCGTTGGTCTCGGGTCGGGTGGTGAGCAGTTCTTC
.	TRBV12-5	.	TRBJ1-5	CASGTLGVQPQHF	TGTGCTAGTGGTACTCTCGGGGTGCAGCCCCAGCATTTT
.	TRBV5-1	TRBD1	TRBJ1-1	CASSFGTGFEAFF	TGCGCCAGCAGCTTCGGGACAGGGTTTGAAGCTTTCTTT
.	TRBV27	.	TRBJ1-1	CASRKQGMNTEAFF	TGTGCCAGCAGAAAACAGGGAATGAACACTGAAGCTTTCTTT
.	TRBV29-1	TRBD1	TRBJ1-1	CSVSQVWGQGRENTEAFF	TGCAGCGTTAGCCAGGTTTGGGGACAGGGGCGGGAGAACACTGAAGCTTTCTTT
.	TRBV11-2	TRBD2	TRBJ2-3	CASSFSERGTGYTQYF	TGTGCCAGCAGCTTTTCGGAGCGGGGGACTGGTTATACGCAGTATTTT